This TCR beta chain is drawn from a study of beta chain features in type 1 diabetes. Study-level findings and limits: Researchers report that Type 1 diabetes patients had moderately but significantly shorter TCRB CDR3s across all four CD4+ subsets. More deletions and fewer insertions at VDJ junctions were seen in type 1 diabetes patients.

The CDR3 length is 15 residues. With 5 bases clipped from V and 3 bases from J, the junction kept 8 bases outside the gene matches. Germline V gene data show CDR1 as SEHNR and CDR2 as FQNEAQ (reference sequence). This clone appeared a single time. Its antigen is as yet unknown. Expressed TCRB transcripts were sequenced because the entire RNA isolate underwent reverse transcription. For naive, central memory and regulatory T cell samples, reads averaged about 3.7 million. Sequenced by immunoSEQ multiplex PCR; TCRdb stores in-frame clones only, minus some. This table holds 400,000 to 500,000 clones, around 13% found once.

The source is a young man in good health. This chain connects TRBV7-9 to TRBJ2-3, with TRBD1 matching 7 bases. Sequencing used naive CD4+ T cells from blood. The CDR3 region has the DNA TGTGCCAGCAGCCCAGGGACAGAGTGGACAGATACGCAGTATTTT. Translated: CASSPGTEWTDTQYF. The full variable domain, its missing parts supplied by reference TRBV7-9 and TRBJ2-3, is DTGVSQNPRHKITKRGQNVTFRCDPISEHNRLYWYRQTLGQGPEFLTYFQNEAQLEKSRLLSDRFSAERPKGSFSTLEIQRTEQGDSAMYLCASSPGTEWTDTQYFGPGTRLTVL.